The T cell receptor (beta chain) described here comes from a study of neurological immune-mediated disorders. Points from the study as a whole: No CDR3 amino acid sequences recurred among expanded clones across subjects, suggesting private repertoires in all groups.

Each CDR3 protein gets one entry after TCRdb re-called the 5' RACE reads with MiXCR. This sample has 30,000 or so distinct CDR3 sequences, with over 12% found just once. In this sample, this clonotype turned up many times. Its antigen remains unknown. The CDR3 length is 17 residues. With 6 bases clipped from V and 7 bases from J, the junction kept 13 bases outside the gene matches. In germline, CDR1 is ENHRY, CDR2 SYGVKD. The receptor was derived from a man aged 70-80 years in good health. Sequencing was done on a sample of PBMCs. The chain employs TRBV10-3 and TRBJ2-1; 12 bases agree with TRBD2. The chain's CDR3 is CAIRKLAGGSGRNEQFF. CDR3 DNA: TGTGCCATCAGGAAACTAGCGGGGGGTTCCGGGAGGAATGAGCAGTTCTTC.